These T cell receptor beta chains were read from a single sample in a study of blood T cell repertoires in COVID-19. Measured with immunoSEQ multiplex PCR; TCRdb has only the in-frame clones, and not every one. The sample consists of roughly 250,000 clones, about 87% of them appearing once. The sample comprised PBMCs or T cells enriched from blood (not recorded which). These receptors were collected from a woman between 50 and 59 years old who had recovered from COVID-19. Each CDR3 is given without its conserved first and last residue.

v_gene: TRBV5-1
len: 14
j_gene: TRBJ1-1
CDR3aa: ASSLAGAGGNTEAF

v_gene: TRBV28
len: 14
j_gene: TRBJ2-1
CDR3aa: ASSWASGRQYNEQF

v_gene: TRBV18
len: 14
j_gene: TRBJ2-1
CDR3aa: ASSPPGDLNTNEQF

v_gene: TRBV7-2
len: 14
j_gene: TRBJ2-1
CDR3aa: ASSSLPGLAGNEQF

v_gene: TRBV19
len: 14
j_gene: TRBJ1-2
CDR3aa: ASTVTGVELRDGYT

v_gene: TRBV6-5
len: 12
j_gene: TRBJ1-2
CDR3aa: ASSSIGEGYGYT

v_gene: TRBV27
len: 13
j_gene: TRBJ2-1
CDR3aa: ASRISGRTNNEQF

v_gene: TRBV19
len: 10
j_gene: TRBJ2-1
CDR3aa: ASRDTGYEQF

v_gene: TRBV2
len: 9
j_gene: TRBJ1-6
CDR3aa: ASSLTSPLH

v_gene: TRBV7-2
len: 13
j_gene: TRBJ1-5
CDR3aa: ASSLRGSGNQPQH

v_gene: TRBV4-1
len: 19
j_gene: TRBJ2-6
CDR3aa: ASSQPGKGLAGASGANVLT

v_gene: TRBV6-5
len: 13
j_gene: TRBJ2-2
CDR3aa: ASRPAGGVTGELF

v_gene: TRBV28
len: 12
j_gene: TRBJ1-5
CDR3aa: AILGHNSGQPQH

v_gene: TRBV7-3
len: 13
j_gene: TRBJ2-3
CDR3aa: ASSAGLAGRDTQY

v_gene: TRBV6-5
len: 13
j_gene: TRBJ2-5
CDR3aa: ASSNRDRGLETQY

v_gene: TRBV15
len: 11
j_gene: TRBJ1-2
CDR3aa: ATSRRTVGGYT

v_gene: TRBV5-1
len: 13
j_gene: TRBJ2-7
CDR3aa: ASSAGLAETYEQY

v_gene: TRBV5-1
len: 12
j_gene: TRBJ1-1
CDR3aa: ASSLTSLNTEAF

v_gene: TRBV30
len: 11
j_gene: TRBJ1-1
CDR3aa: AWMGGKNTEAF

v_gene: TRBV19
len: 14
j_gene: TRBJ2-3
CDR3aa: ASSTDGTGRGDTQY

v_gene: TRBV28
len: 12
j_gene: TRBJ2-3
CDR3aa: ASSSGTSTDTQY

v_gene: TRBV5-1
len: 11
j_gene: TRBJ1-2
CDR3aa: ASSSGQGGGYT

v_gene: TRBV18
len: 12
j_gene: TRBJ1-4
CDR3aa: ASSPIEANEKLF

v_gene: TRBV10-3
len: 13
j_gene: TRBJ1-1
CDR3aa: AIASRGVVNTEAF

v_gene: TRBV6-1
len: 13
j_gene: TRBJ2-1
CDR3aa: ASSEWTSGENEQF

v_gene: TRBV7-9
len: 11
j_gene: TRBJ2-7
CDR3aa: ASSPDSAYEQY